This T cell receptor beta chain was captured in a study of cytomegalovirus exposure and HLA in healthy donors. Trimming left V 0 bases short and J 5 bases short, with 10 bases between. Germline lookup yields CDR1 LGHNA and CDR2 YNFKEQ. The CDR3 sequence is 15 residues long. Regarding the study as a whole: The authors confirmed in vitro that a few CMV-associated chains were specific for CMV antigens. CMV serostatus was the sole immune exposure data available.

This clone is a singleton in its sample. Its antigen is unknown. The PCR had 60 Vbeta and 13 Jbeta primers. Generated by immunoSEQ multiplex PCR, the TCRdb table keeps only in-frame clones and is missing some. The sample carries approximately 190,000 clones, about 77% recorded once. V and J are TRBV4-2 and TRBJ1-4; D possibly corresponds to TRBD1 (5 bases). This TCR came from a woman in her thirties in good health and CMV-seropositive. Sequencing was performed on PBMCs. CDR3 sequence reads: CASSQEDRQNEKLFF. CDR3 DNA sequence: TGTGCCAGCAGCCAAGAAGACAGACAAAATGAAAAACTGTTTTTT.